A single sample gave rise to the 22 T cell receptor beta chains below, sequenced in a study of a mutant IDH1 vaccine in newly diagnosed glioma (dated by TCRdb to the early 2020s). These receptors have no known antigen. The sample's time point label, in plain terms: week 23, last vaccination. Each vaccine dose, consisting of 300 ug of a 20-mer mutant IDH1 peptide in Montanide, was administered subcutaneously with topical imiquimod. The library was produced with the immunoSEQ multiplex PCR assay. TCRdb mirrors the immuneACCESS table, restricted to in-frame sequences. Some clones are absent from its copies; in checked studies, under half trace to an unresolved V gene, and the reason for the others is unknown. This sample gives roughly 74,000 clones in total; 70% to 90% of them show up just once. Approximately 2% of the sample comes from the top ten. The sample consisted of PBMCs, taken from a glioma patient whose treatment included an IDH1 peptide vaccine. These receptors originate from a young man with glioma. Some clones in this sample may be carry-over from other donors' samples.

This chain joins TRBV10-3 and TRBJ1-6, with TRBD1 matching over 8 bases. This CDR3 spans 14 amino acids. V lost 4 bases and J lost 7; bases outside the gene matches: 3. CDR1 and CDR2 from the germline V gene are ENHRY and SYGVKD. The CDR3 sequence: CAISVDRGNSPLHF. In DNA form, the CDR3 reads TGTGCCATCAGTGTCGACAGGGGAAATTCACCCCTCCACTTT.

The genes are TRBV7-2 and TRBJ1-1; 8 nucleotides agree with TRBD1. This CDR3 has 13 residues. Germline V CDR1 and CDR2: SGHTA, FQGNSA. After removal of 5 bases from V and 3 bases from J, the junction contained 2 bases not matched to a gene. The CDR3 DNA sequence: TGTGCCAGCAGCCTACAGGGGGACACTGAAGCTTTCTTT. This encodes CASSLQGDTEAFF.

This chain joins TRBV19 and TRBJ2-6, with 9 bases identical to TRBD1. CDR1 and CDR2 from the germline V gene are LNHDA and SQIVND (reference sequence). The CDR3 totals 18 residues. Trimming cost V 1 base and J 0 bases; bases outside gene matches: 4. This CDR3 reads CASSIGGQGLSGANVLTF. CDR3 bases: TGTGCCAGTAGTATAGGGGGACAGGGACTCTCTGGGGCCAACGTCCTGACTTTC. Full variable domain (rest looked up from reference TRBV19 and TRBJ2-6): DGGITQSPKYLFRKEGQNVTLSCEQNLNHDAMYWYRQDPGQGLRLIYYSQIVNDFQKGDIAEGYSVSREKKESFPLTVTSAQKNPTAFYLCASSIGGQGLSGANVLTFGAGSRLTVL.

V and J are TRBV6-1 and TRBJ1-2, with 7 bases that match TRBD1. The junction had 10 bases not matched to a gene; V was cut back by 7 bases and J by 8 bases. The CDR3 contains 13 residues. In germline, CDR1 is MNHNS, CDR2 SASEGT. In DNA, the CDR3 is TGTGCCAGCACTGAGACAGGGTCATACGGCTACACCTTC. It specifies CASTETGSYGYTF.

V and J are TRBV2 and TRBJ2-7; D ambiguous. CDR3 size: 11 residues. V was trimmed by 5 bases and J by 3 bases, leaving 5 bases between them. In germline, CDR1 is SNHLY, CDR2 FYNNEI. DNA for the CDR3: TGTGCCAGCAGTACAATCTACGAGCAGTACTTC. This gives the protein CASSTIYEQYF.

V is TRBV5-1 and J is TRBJ1-2; D is unclear. Germline V gene data show CDR1 as SGHRS and CDR2 as YFSETQ. With 0 bases removed from V and 1 base from J, the gap between germline ends came to 10 bases. The CDR3 covers 15 residues. In DNA, the CDR3 is TGCGCCAGCAGCTTGGGAGGGCTGGTTAACTATGGCTACACCTTC. Its translation: CASSLGGLVNYGYTF.

This chain joins TRBV9 and TRBJ2-1; weak D call: TRBD2 (5 bases). The CDR3 has 15 amino acids. V was cut by 1 base and J by 5 bases, with 13 bases left in between. Germline V gene lookup returns CDR1 SGDLS and CDR2 YYNGEE. The CDR3 region has the DNA TGTGCCAGCAGCGTAAGTCTAGCATCGAACAATGAGCAGTTCTTC. Protein: CASSVSLASNNEQFF. Full variable domain (missing parts from reference TRBV9 and TRBJ2-1): DSGVTQTPKHLITATGQRVTLRCSPRSGDLSVYWYQQSLDQGLQFLIQYYNGEERAKGNILERFSAQQFPDLHSELNLSSLELGDSALYFCASSVSLASNNEQFFGPGTRLTVL.

This chain links TRBV15 with TRBJ2-5; D remains unclear. Germline CDR1 and CDR2: LNHNV and YYDKDF (reference sequence). CDR3 length: 13 amino acids. The V and J ends lost 5 bases and 2 bases respectively, with 9 bases between them. The CDR3 here is CATSLTGQETQYF. The CDR3 region has the DNA TGTGCCACCAGCTTGACGGGTCAAGAGACCCAGTACTTC.

The CDR3 DNA sequence: TGTGCCAGCAGCGCTGACAGAAATCAGCCCCAGCATTTT. It yields the protein CASSADRNQPQHF. The chain couples TRBV7-3 to TRBJ1-5, with TRBD1 as a possible D gene (5 bases). V shed 5 bases and J shed 4 bases, with 9 bases lying between them. Germline V gene sequence: CDR1 SGHTA, CDR2 FQGTGA. The CDR3 is 13 amino acids.

This sequence joins TRBV2 and TRBJ2-7, with 10 bases aligning to TRBD1. Trimming removed 3 bases from V and 5 bases from J; junction bases left unmatched: 4. This CDR3 spans 14 amino acids. Per germline, CDR1 SNHLY and CDR2 FYNNEI. The CDR3 protein is CASSEGQGLHEQYF. For the CDR3, the DNA is TGTGCCAGCAGTGAGGGACAGGGGCTCCACGAGCAGTACTTC.

This chain joins TRBV10-3 and TRBJ2-1; the D gene could be TRBD1 or TRBD2 (5 bases each). The CDR3 loop spans 20 amino acids. Germline assignment: CDR1 ENHRY and CDR2 SYGVKD. V was shortened by 0 bases and J by 4 bases, with 25 bases between the two germline ends. The CDR3 nucleotides are TGTGCCATCAGTGAGTCGGGGAGACCCCGGGCGAGGGGAATATACAATGAGCAGTTCTTC. It is translated as CAISESGRPRARGIYNEQFF.

The V and J genes are TRBV2 and TRBJ2-1, with D possibly being TRBD1 or TRBD2 (5 bases each). CDR1 is SNHLY, CDR2 FYNNEI, per germline. The CDR3 extends over 16 amino acids. V lost 2 bases to trimming and J lost 6 bases, with 17 bases between them. The CDR3 region has the DNA TGTGCCAGCAGTGAATTAAGGGACCCCCTTATCAATGAGCAGTTCTTC. Protein: CASSELRDPLINEQFF.

J is TRBJ1-6 and V is TRBV2; D uncertain. The CDR3 length is 17 residues. Trimming pared 5 bases from V and 0 bases from J, leaving 14 bases between. Germline V gene data show CDR1 as SNHLY and CDR2 as FYNNEI. The CDR3 nucleotides are TGTGCCAGCAGTCCGCGGGCCCCGGCCTCCTATAATTCACCCCTCCACTTT. This encodes CASSPRAPASYNSPLHF.

The chain has TRBV7-3 and TRBJ2-1; 9 bases map to TRBD2. The CDR3 totals 15 residues. Unmatched junction bases numbered 9, after V lost 6 bases and J lost 6 bases. Germline CDR1 is SGHTA and CDR2 is FQGTGA. The CDR3: CASSFTGTSSNEQFF. For the CDR3, the DNA is TGTGCCAGCAGTTTCACCGGGACTAGCAGCAATGAGCAGTTCTTC.

This clone was observed many times. V usage is TRBV7-2 and J usage is TRBJ2-2; D is unclear. Trimming pared 4 bases from V and 7 bases from J, leaving 7 bases between. CDR3 size: 12 residues. Germline-derived CDR1 and CDR2 are SGHTA and FQGNSA. The CDR3 protein is CASSYNGGELFF. The CDR3 DNA is TGTGCCAGCAGCTATAACGGCGGGGAGCTGTTTTTT. The full variable domain, its missing parts supplied by reference TRBV7-2 and TRBJ2-2, is GAGVSQSPSNKVTEKGKDVELRCDPISGHTALYWYRQSLGQGLEFLIYFQGNSAPDKSGLPSDRFSAERTGGSVSTLTIQRTQQEDSAVYLCASSYNGGELFFGEGSRLTVL.

The chain couples TRBV7-8 to TRBJ2-7; perhaps TRBD1 as D (5 bases). The germline CDR1 and CDR2 sequences are SGHVS and FQNEAQ. This CDR3 spans 13 amino acids. V was cut by 4 bases and J by 4 bases, with 11 bases left in between. CDR3 DNA: TGTGCCAGCAGCTCCCGACAGACTTACGAGCAGTACTTC. Protein: CASSSRQTYEQYF.

The gene calls are TRBV5-1 and TRBJ1-3, with no clear D. The CDR3 contains 15 residues. Trimming left V 1 base short and J 0 bases short, with 8 bases between. Per germline, CDR1 SGHRS and CDR2 YFSETQ. The CDR3 here is CASSLNGGSGNTIYF. The CDR3 bases are TGCGCCAGCAGCTTGAACGGAGGCTCTGGAAACACCATATATTTT.

The CDR3 bases are TGTGCCAGCTCACCAATTCCGGGAATGGAGACCCAGTACTTC. Amino acids: CASSPIPGMETQYF. J is TRBJ2-5 and V is TRBV18; tentatively, D is TRBD2 (5 bases). V lost 2 bases and J 5 bases, leaving 12 bases between the germline ends. Germline values: CDR1 KGHSH, CDR2 LQKENI. The CDR3 is 14 residues long. Based on the CDR3 plus reference TRBV18 and TRBJ2-5, the full variable domain is NAGVMQNPRHLVRRRGQEARLRCSPMKGHSHVYWYRQLPEEGLKFMVYLQKENIIDESGMPKERFSAEFPKEGPSILRIQQVVRGDSAAYFCASSPIPGMETQYFGPGTRLLVL.

This clone has a single count. The genes are TRBV9 and TRBJ2-2; D gene uncertain. This CDR3 contains 13 residues. CDR1 is SGDLS and CDR2 is YYNGEE in the germline V gene. V lost 2 bases and J 6 bases, leaving 8 bases between the germline ends. The DNA for the CDR3 is TGTGCCAGCAGCGTTAGCTCGGCCGGGGAGCTGTTTTTT. It is translated as CASSVSSAGELFF.

The chain carries TRBV27 and TRBJ2-5; the D call may be TRBD1 or TRBD2 (5 bases each). Near its end, the DNA agrees better with TRBJ2-7, so the J call may be wrong. CDR1 and CDR2 (germline): MNHEY, SMNVEV (reference sequence). This CDR3 region has 15 residues. CDR3 nucleotide sequence: TGTGCCAGCAGGGATAGGGGACGGGGCTCCTACGAGCAGTACTTC. Its protein product is CASRDRGRGSYEQYF.

The chain recombines TRBV6-1 with TRBJ1-3, with D uncertain. Trimming removed 3 bases at V and 3 bases at J, with 15 bases between. The CDR3 has 16 amino acids. The germline V gene has CDR1 MNHNS and CDR2 SASEGT. CDR3: CASSDSRAWFGNTIYF. As DNA, the CDR3 is TGTGCCAGCAGTGATTCGCGGGCCTGGTTTGGAAACACCATATATTTT.

The chain has TRBV4-1 and TRBJ2-1; D is tentatively TRBD1 or TRBD2 (5 bases each). This CDR3 has 16 amino acids. V shed 1 base and J shed 6 bases, with 16 bases lying between them. CDR1 and CDR2 from the germline V gene are MGHRA and YSYEKL. DNA of the CDR3: TGCGCCAGCAGCCAAGTTGGGACCCTAGGGCTCAATGAGCAGTTCTTC. Protein product: CASSQVGTLGLNEQFF.